This TCR beta chain stems from a study of immune characterization of retroperitoneal liposarcoma. CDR3 length equals 12 residues. In germline, CDR1 is MNHNS, CDR2 SASEGT. Trimming took 5 bases from V and 10 from J; bases not matched to a gene: 5. TCRdb reprocessed the PCR reads with MiXCR, giving one entry per CDR3 protein. The table has 6,500 to 8,000 distinct CDR3 sequences, more than 25% seen once. This clonotype was counted between two and nine times. This sequence joins TRBV6-1 and TRBJ2-1; 7 bases align to TRBD1. The sequence came from a male donor with retroperitoneal liposarcoma. Sequenced material: blood. The CDR3 DNA follows: TGTGCCAGCAGTTGGGACAGCTACGAGCAGTTCTTC. Protein sequence: CASSWDSYEQFF.